Listed here is a single T cell receptor (beta chain). Germline V gene sequence: CDR1 MNHEY, CDR2 SVGAGI. This CDR3 has 12 amino acids. V lost 6 bases to trimming and J lost 9 bases, with 9 bases between them. The sample belongs to a study of T cell changes during pregnancy in multiple sclerosis. Clones were sequenced by immunoSEQ multiplex PCR, and TCRdb holds only the in-frame ones, with some missing. Seen here are fewer than 30,000 clones, about 92% observed once, and the top ten hold around 5.4%. Material: CD8+ T cells from peripheral blood mononuclear cells, obtained before pregnancy. The rearrangement uses TRBV6-5 and TRBJ1-6; D is undetermined. The sequence derives from a female donor with multiple sclerosis, enrolled in a pregnancy study. Here the CDR3 DNA reads TGTGCCAGCAGCCCCGGTTCTTCACCCCTCCACTTT. Protein: CASSPGSSPLHF.